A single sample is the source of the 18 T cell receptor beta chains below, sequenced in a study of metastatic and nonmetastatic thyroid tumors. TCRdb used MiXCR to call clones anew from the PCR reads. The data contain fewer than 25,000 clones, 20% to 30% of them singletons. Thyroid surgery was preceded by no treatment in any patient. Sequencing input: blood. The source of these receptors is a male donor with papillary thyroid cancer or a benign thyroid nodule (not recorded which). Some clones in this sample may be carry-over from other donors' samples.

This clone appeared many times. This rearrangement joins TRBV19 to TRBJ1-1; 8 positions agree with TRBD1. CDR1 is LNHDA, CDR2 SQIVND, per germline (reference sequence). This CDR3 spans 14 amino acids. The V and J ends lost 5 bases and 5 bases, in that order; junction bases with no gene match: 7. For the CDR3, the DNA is TGTGCCAGTAGTGACAGGGGCGTCTTTACTGAAGCTTTCTTT. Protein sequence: CASSDRGVFTEAFF.

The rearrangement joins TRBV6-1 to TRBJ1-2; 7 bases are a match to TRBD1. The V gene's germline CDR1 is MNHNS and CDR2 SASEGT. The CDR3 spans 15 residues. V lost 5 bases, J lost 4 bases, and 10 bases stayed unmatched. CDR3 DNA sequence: TGTGCCAGCAGTTCACCGGGACAGCCGCTCTATGGCTACACCTTC. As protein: CASSSPGQPLYGYTF.

The CDR3 is CASSVVLAGGIEQYF. CDR3 coding DNA: TGTGCCAGCAGTGTAGTGCTAGCGGGGGGAATCGAGCAGTACTTC. The J gene is TRBJ2-7, the V gene TRBV28; 11 positions match TRBD2. The J segment lost 6 bases and the V segment lost 5 bases, leaving 9 bases of the junction unmatched. This CDR3 spans 15 amino acids. Germline values: CDR1 MDHEN, CDR2 SYDVKM.

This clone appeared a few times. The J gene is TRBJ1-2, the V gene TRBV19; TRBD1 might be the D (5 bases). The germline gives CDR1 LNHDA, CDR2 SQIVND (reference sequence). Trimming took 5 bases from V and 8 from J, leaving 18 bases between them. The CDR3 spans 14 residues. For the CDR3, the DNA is TGTGCCAGTAGTCCCCGCGGGGGAGGGCTCGGCTACACCTTC. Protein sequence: CASSPRGGGLGYTF.

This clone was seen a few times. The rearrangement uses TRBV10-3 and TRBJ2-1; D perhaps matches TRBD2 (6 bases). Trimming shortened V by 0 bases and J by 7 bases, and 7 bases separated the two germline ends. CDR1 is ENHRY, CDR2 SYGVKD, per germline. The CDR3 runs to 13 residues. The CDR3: CAISESLANEQFF. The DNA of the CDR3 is TGTGCCATCAGTGAGTCTCTAGCGAATGAGCAGTTCTTC.

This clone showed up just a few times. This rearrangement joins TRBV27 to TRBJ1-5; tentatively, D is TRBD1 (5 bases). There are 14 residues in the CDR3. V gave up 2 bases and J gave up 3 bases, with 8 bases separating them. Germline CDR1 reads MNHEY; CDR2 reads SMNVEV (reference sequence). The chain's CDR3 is CASSLGDSNQPQHF. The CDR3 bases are TGTGCCAGCAGTTTAGGGGACTCCAATCAGCCCCAGCATTTT.

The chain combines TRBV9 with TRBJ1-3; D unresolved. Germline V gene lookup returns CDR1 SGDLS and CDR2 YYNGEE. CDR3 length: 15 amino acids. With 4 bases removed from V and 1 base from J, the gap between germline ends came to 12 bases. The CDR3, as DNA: TGTGCCAGCAGCACAGAAGGAGGGTCTGGAAACACCATATATTTT. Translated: CASSTEGGSGNTIYF.

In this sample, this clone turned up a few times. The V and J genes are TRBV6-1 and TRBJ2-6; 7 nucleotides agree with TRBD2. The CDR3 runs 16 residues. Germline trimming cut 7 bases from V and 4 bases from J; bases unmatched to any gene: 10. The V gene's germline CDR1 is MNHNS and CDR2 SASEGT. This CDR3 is CASTHGGFAGANVLTF. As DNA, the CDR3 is TGTGCCAGCACCCACGGGGGGTTCGCGGGGGCCAACGTCCTGACTTTC.

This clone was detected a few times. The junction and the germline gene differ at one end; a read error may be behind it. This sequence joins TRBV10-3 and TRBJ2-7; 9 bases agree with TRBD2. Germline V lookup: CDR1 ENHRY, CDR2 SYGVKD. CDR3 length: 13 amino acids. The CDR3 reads CAIMGTSIYEQYF. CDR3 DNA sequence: TGTGCCATCATGGGGACTAGCATCTACGAGCAGTACTTT.

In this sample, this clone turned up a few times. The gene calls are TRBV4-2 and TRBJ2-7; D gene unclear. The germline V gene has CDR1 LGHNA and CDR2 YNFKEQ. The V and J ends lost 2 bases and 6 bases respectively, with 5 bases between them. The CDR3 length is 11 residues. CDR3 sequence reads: CASSQMGEQYF. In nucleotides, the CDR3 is TGTGCCAGCAGCCAAATGGGCGAGCAGTACTTC.

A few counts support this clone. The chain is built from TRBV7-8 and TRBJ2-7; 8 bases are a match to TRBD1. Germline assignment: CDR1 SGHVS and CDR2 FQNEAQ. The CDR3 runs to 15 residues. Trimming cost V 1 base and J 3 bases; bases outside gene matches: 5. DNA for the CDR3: TGTGCCAGCAGCTTAGGGACAGGGCGAAGCTACGAGCAGTACTTC. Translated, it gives CASSLGTGRSYEQYF.

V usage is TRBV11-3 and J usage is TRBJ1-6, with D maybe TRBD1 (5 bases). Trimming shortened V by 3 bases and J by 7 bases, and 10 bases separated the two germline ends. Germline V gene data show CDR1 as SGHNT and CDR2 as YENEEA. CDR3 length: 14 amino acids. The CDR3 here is CASSLGQLNSPLHF. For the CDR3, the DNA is TGTGCCAGCAGCTTGGGGCAGCTAAATTCACCCCTCCACTTT.

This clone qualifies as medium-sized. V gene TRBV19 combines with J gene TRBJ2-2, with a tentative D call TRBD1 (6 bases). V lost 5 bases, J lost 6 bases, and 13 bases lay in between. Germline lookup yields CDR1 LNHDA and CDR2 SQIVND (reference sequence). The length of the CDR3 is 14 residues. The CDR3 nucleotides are TGTGCCAGTAGTCGGCGACAGGTCGCCGGGGAGCTGTTTTTT. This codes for CASSRRQVAGELFF.

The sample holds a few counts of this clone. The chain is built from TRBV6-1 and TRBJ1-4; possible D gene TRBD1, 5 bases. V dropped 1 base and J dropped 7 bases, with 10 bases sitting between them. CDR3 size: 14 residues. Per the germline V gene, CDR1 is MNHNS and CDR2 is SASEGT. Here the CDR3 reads CASSEVGGGEKLFF. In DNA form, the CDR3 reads TGTGCCAGCAGTGAAGTGGGGGGGGGTGAAAAACTGTTTTTT.

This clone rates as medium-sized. CDR3 DNA: TGTGCCAGCACTCGAAGCTCCTATAATTCACCCCTCCACTTT. Its protein product is CASTRSSYNSPLHF. This sequence joins TRBV6-1 and TRBJ1-6; D remains ambiguous. The germline V gene encodes CDR1 MNHNS and CDR2 SASEGT. V was shortened by 7 bases and J by 0 bases, with 7 bases between the two germline ends. This CDR3 is built from 14 residues.

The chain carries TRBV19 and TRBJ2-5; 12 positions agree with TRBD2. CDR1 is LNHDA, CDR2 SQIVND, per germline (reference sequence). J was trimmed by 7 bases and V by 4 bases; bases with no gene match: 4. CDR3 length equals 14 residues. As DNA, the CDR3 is TGTGCCAGTAGTAGGACTAGCGGGATTGCGACCCAGTACTTC. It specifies CASSRTSGIATQYF.

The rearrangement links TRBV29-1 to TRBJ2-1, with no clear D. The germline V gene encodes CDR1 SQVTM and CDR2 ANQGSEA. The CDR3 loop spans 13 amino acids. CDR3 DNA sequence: TGCACCGCGATGGGTATCTCCTACAATGAGCAGTTCTTC. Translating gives CTAMGISYNEQFF.

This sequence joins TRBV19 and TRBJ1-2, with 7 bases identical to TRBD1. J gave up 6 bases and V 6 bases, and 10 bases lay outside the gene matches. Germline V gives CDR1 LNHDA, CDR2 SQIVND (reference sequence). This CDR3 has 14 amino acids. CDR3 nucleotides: TGTGCCAGTAGCGCCGGAGGGACAGATCATGGCTACACCTTC. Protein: CASSAGGTDHGYTF.